The clone carrying this TCR beta chain was observed at least ten times. TCRdb re-called the multiplex PCR reads with MiXCR, one entry per CDR3 protein. In the table there are 45,000 to 65,000 distinct CDR3 sequences, under 45% of which are singletons. The sample is drawn from a study of breast tumors, draining lymph nodes, adjacent tissues. The origin of this receptor is a female donor with breast cancer. Some clones in this sample may be carry-over from other donors' samples. The sample consisted of breast tumor tissue.

The CDR3 loop reads CASRTSTGAYEQYF. The CDR3 nucleotides are TGCGCCAGCAGGACATCGACAGGGGCCTACGAGCAGTACTTC. The chain combines TRBV5-1 with TRBJ2-7, with 8 bases aligning to TRBD1. The length of the CDR3 is 14 residues. V was clipped by 5 bases and J by 2 bases; unmatched bases: 6. CDR1 and CDR2 from the germline V gene are SGHRS and YFSETQ.